This is a list of T cell receptor beta chains from one sample in a study of blood T cell repertoires in COVID-19. Assay used: immunoSEQ multiplex PCR; TCRdb lists only in-frame clones, some missing. The table includes some 140,000 clones, about four fifths detected once. The sequenced sample was PBMCs or T cells enriched from blood (not recorded which). All receptors come from a man between 40 and 49 years old with acute COVID-19. The CDR3 runs from the conserved cysteine through the conserved F or W. Fields, in order: CDR3 DNA, CDR3 protein, J gene, clone size, D gene, V gene. A D gene is named only where the DNA matches it firmly. Not all rows give a size; the values are once, few, many and, for expanded clones, a class.

cdr3_nt: TGTGCCAGCAGTTTAGTCCAGGGGGAATCCAGCGGGACCCAGTACTTC
cdr3_aa: CASSLVQGESSGTQYF
j_call: TRBJ2-5
clone_size: .
d_call: TRBD1
v_call: TRBV28

cdr3_nt: TGCGCCAGCAGCGAGCTCGGCGGCGGCGCCGGGGAGCTGTTTTTT
cdr3_aa: CASSELGGGAGELFF
j_call: TRBJ2-2
clone_size: few
d_call: .
v_call: TRBV10-1

cdr3_nt: TGTGCCAGCAGTGCGACAGCGAACACTGAAGCTTTCTTT
cdr3_aa: CASSATANTEAFF
j_call: TRBJ1-1
clone_size: .
d_call: .
v_call: TRBV12-3/TRBV12-4

cdr3_nt: TGTGCCTGGAGTATCTTGGGGGGGGCAGGGGAGCAGTTCTTC
cdr3_aa: CAWSILGGAGEQFF
j_call: TRBJ2-1
clone_size: .
d_call: .
v_call: TRBV30

cdr3_nt: TGTGCCAGCAGCTGGGCAGGTGAAGAGACCCAGTACTTC
cdr3_aa: CASSWAGEETQYF
j_call: TRBJ2-5
clone_size: few
d_call: .
v_call: TRBV7-2

cdr3_nt: TGCGCCAGCAGCCAAGAAATCTTCGGGCGGGGCAGGGGGAGTAGTCAGCCCCAGCATTTT
cdr3_aa: CASSQEIFGRGRGSSQPQHF
j_call: TRBJ1-5
clone_size: once
d_call: TRBD1
v_call: TRBV4-1

cdr3_nt: TGTGCCATCAGCGGACAGTCAGACTACGAGCAGTACTTC
cdr3_aa: CAISGQSDYEQYF
j_call: TRBJ2-7
clone_size: .
d_call: .
v_call: TRBV24-1

cdr3_nt: TGTGTCAGACGCTCAGGGCTTCGGGAGCTGTTTTTT
cdr3_aa: CVRRSGLRELFF
j_call: TRBJ2-2
clone_size: .
d_call: .
v_call: TRBV7-5

cdr3_nt: TGTGCCAGCATCCCCCCGGGTCTTGGAAGTTCACCCCTCCACTTT
cdr3_aa: CASIPPGLGSSPLHF
j_call: TRBJ1-6
clone_size: .
d_call: .
v_call: TRBV5-5

cdr3_nt: TGCGCCAGCAGCCTTGGGACTAGCGGGAGAAGGACGCAGTATTTT
cdr3_aa: CASSLGTSGRRTQYF
j_call: TRBJ2-3
clone_size: .
d_call: TRBD2
v_call: TRBV5-1

cdr3_nt: TGTGCCAGCACAGACAGGGGCAATCAGCCCCAGCATTTT
cdr3_aa: CASTDRGNQPQHF
j_call: TRBJ1-5
clone_size: .
d_call: TRBD1
v_call: TRBV28

cdr3_nt: TGTGCCAGCAGCAAGGGACAGGGAGCGAACACCGGGGAGCTGTTTTTT
cdr3_aa: CASSKGQGANTGELFF
j_call: TRBJ2-2
clone_size: .
d_call: TRBD1
v_call: TRBV5-4

cdr3_nt: TGTGCCAGCAGGGAGGACGGAGCCTACGAGCAGTACTTC
cdr3_aa: CASREDGAYEQYF
j_call: TRBJ2-7
clone_size: few
d_call: .
v_call: TRBV7-9

cdr3_nt: TGCGCCAGCATCGCGGGACTGACAGGGCGGACTGAAGCTTTCTTT
cdr3_aa: CASIAGLTGRTEAFF
j_call: TRBJ1-1
clone_size: .
d_call: TRBD1
v_call: TRBV10-2

cdr3_nt: TGTGCCAGTAGTAACCAGGGAGGCGAGCAGTACTTC
cdr3_aa: CASSNQGGEQYF
j_call: TRBJ2-7
clone_size: .
d_call: .
v_call: TRBV19

cdr3_nt: TGTGCCAGCAGCAAAGTACCGGGACAATCTTTCTACGAGCAGTACTTC
cdr3_aa: CASSKVPGQSFYEQYF
j_call: TRBJ2-7
clone_size: once
d_call: .
v_call: TRBV7-2

cdr3_nt: TGTGCCAGCAGCCACAACAGGGTTAGGTCCTACAATGAGCAGTTCTTC
cdr3_aa: CASSHNRVRSYNEQFF
j_call: TRBJ2-1
clone_size: .
d_call: .
v_call: TRBV3-1/TRBV3-2

cdr3_nt: TGTGCCAGCAGGAGGGGACTTGAGCTAACAGGGGATTATGAACGTTCACCCCTCCACTTT
cdr3_aa: CASRRGLELTGDYERSPLHF
j_call: TRBJ1-6
clone_size: .
d_call: TRBD1
v_call: TRBV27

cdr3_nt: TGCGCCAGCAGCCGGCGGGGGGCCGGGGAGCTGTTTTTT
cdr3_aa: CASSRRGAGELFF
j_call: TRBJ2-2
clone_size: .
d_call: TRBD2
v_call: TRBV5-1

cdr3_nt: TGTGCCACTAGAATTTTAGCGGGAGGTTCCGTGCATGAGCAGTTCTTC
cdr3_aa: CATRILAGGSVHEQFF
j_call: TRBJ2-1
clone_size: .
d_call: TRBD2
v_call: TRBV19

cdr3_nt: TGTGCCAGCCTATCCGGGGAGTCCTACGAGCAGTACTTC
cdr3_aa: CASLSGESYEQYF
j_call: TRBJ2-7
clone_size: .
d_call: .
v_call: TRBV6-5

cdr3_nt: TGCGCCAGCAGCTTCGGGGGGGACACCGGGGAGCTGTTTTTT
cdr3_aa: CASSFGGDTGELFF
j_call: TRBJ2-2
clone_size: .
d_call: TRBD2
v_call: TRBV5-1

cdr3_nt: TGTGCCAGCAGCTTGGTATTCGACAGGGGCTCCCCCTCCTACGAGCAGTACTTC
cdr3_aa: CASSLVFDRGSPSYEQYF
j_call: TRBJ2-7
clone_size: .
d_call: TRBD1
v_call: TRBV11-2

cdr3_nt: TGTGCCAGCAGCCCTGGGGCGGCAGATACGCAGTATTTT
cdr3_aa: CASSPGAADTQYF
j_call: TRBJ2-3
clone_size: .
d_call: .
v_call: TRBV16

cdr3_nt: TGTGCCAGCAGCCCGTTAGCGGGGAGGACCTACAATGAGCAGTTCTTC
cdr3_aa: CASSPLAGRTYNEQFF
j_call: TRBJ2-1
clone_size: few
d_call: TRBD2
v_call: TRBV9

cdr3_nt: TGTGCCAGCGGGGGGGAGGCGGGTCGATCCCACCAGTTCTTC
cdr3_aa: CASGGEAGRSHQFF
j_call: TRBJ2-1
clone_size: .
d_call: TRBD2
v_call: TRBV6-6

cdr3_nt: TGTGCCAGCAGCTTAGATACCCGGGGAGAGAACTATGGCTACACCTTC
cdr3_aa: CASSLDTRGENYGYTF
j_call: TRBJ1-2
clone_size: once
d_call: .
v_call: TRBV7-2

cdr3_nt: TGTGCCAGCAGTTGGGGAACAGGTGCGGGAGAAAAACTGTTTTTT
cdr3_aa: CASSWGTGAGEKLFF
j_call: TRBJ1-4
clone_size: .
d_call: .
v_call: TRBV27

cdr3_nt: TGTGCCAGCAGCTCCGACAGCTCCCTTAACTATGGCTACACCTTC
cdr3_aa: CASSSDSSLNYGYTF
j_call: TRBJ1-2
clone_size: .
d_call: .
v_call: TRBV6-5

cdr3_nt: TGTGCCAGTAGTATGGCCCCGGCGGAAATAGCCAAAAACATTCAGTACTTC
cdr3_aa: CASSMAPAEIAKNIQYF
j_call: TRBJ2-4
clone_size: .
d_call: .
v_call: TRBV19

cdr3_nt: TGTGCCAGCAGTCCGGGGGGGCGAGCCTCCTACGAGCAGTACTTC
cdr3_aa: CASSPGGRASYEQYF
j_call: TRBJ2-7
clone_size: .
d_call: TRBD2
v_call: TRBV5-4

cdr3_nt: TGTGCCAGTAGTAGTCAGGGGAACACTGAAGCTTTCTTT
cdr3_aa: CASSSQGNTEAFF
j_call: TRBJ1-1
clone_size: .
d_call: .
v_call: TRBV19

cdr3_nt: TGTGCCAGCAGCCCTAGTGGGAATCAGCCCCAGCATTTT
cdr3_aa: CASSPSGNQPQHF
j_call: TRBJ1-5
clone_size: once
d_call: .
v_call: TRBV9

cdr3_nt: TGCGCCAGCAGTCAAGGCAGGGGATCTGAAGCTTTCTTT
cdr3_aa: CASSQGRGSEAFF
j_call: TRBJ1-1
clone_size: .
d_call: .
v_call: TRBV23-1

cdr3_nt: TGTGCCAGCAGTTTAGAGGCCGTCTCGGATTACGAGCAGTACTTC
cdr3_aa: CASSLEAVSDYEQYF
j_call: TRBJ2-7
clone_size: .
d_call: .
v_call: TRBV27

cdr3_nt: TGTGCCAGCAGTTCCCAGGGGGCGTTGACTGAAGCTTTCTTT
cdr3_aa: CASSSQGALTEAFF
j_call: TRBJ1-1
clone_size: .
d_call: TRBD1
v_call: TRBV6-5

cdr3_nt: TGTGCCAGCAGCGGTCTAACCGGGGGATCACCCCTCCACTTT
cdr3_aa: CASSGLTGGSPLHF
j_call: TRBJ1-6
clone_size: .
d_call: .
v_call: TRBV9

cdr3_nt: TGTGCCAGCAGCTTCCACTGGGGGGGAGGCTACGAGCAGTACTTC
cdr3_aa: CASSFHWGGGYEQYF
j_call: TRBJ2-7
clone_size: once
d_call: TRBD2
v_call: TRBV7-2

cdr3_nt: TGTGCCAGCAGCTTAGGGACTAGCGGGGGGGCGAATGAGCAGTTCTTC
cdr3_aa: CASSLGTSGGANEQFF
j_call: TRBJ2-1
clone_size: .
d_call: TRBD2
v_call: TRBV11-3

cdr3_nt: TGCAGCGTTGCAGGGGGCGGATCCTACAATGAGCAGTTCTTC
cdr3_aa: CSVAGGGSYNEQFF
j_call: TRBJ2-1
clone_size: few
d_call: TRBD1
v_call: TRBV29-1

cdr3_nt: TGTGCCAGCAGCCCGACCCCCGGGACAGGGGATCAGCCCCAGCATTTT
cdr3_aa: CASSPTPGTGDQPQHF
j_call: TRBJ1-5
clone_size: .
d_call: TRBD1
v_call: TRBV7-6

cdr3_nt: TGTGCCAGCAGCCCAAGACAGGGAGGATCAGATACGCAGTATTTT
cdr3_aa: CASSPRQGGSDTQYF
j_call: TRBJ2-3
clone_size: .
d_call: .
v_call: TRBV4-2

cdr3_nt: TGTGCCAGCAGTGAACGAGAGAGGGGGCTTGGCGGGGAGCTGTTTTTT
cdr3_aa: CASSERERGLGGELFF
j_call: TRBJ2-2
clone_size: .
d_call: TRBD1
v_call: TRBV6-1

cdr3_nt: TGTGCCATCAGTGGAGTACTAGCCCAAGGCGGGGAGCTGTTTTTT
cdr3_aa: CAISGVLAQGGELFF
j_call: TRBJ2-2
clone_size: .
d_call: .
v_call: TRBV10-3

cdr3_nt: TGTGCCAGCAGCTTAGCGCCAGAACAGCCCCAGCATTTT
cdr3_aa: CASSLAPEQPQHF
j_call: TRBJ1-5
clone_size: .
d_call: .
v_call: TRBV7-2

cdr3_nt: TGTGCCAGCAGCGCTTCCACCGGGACATACTCACCCCTCCACTTT
cdr3_aa: CASSASTGTYSPLHF
j_call: TRBJ1-6
clone_size: .
d_call: .
v_call: TRBV9

cdr3_nt: TGTGCCAGCAGCTCGGAAGGGGCCAGTAGGACCTACGAGCAGTACTTC
cdr3_aa: CASSSEGASRTYEQYF
j_call: TRBJ2-7
clone_size: .
d_call: .
v_call: TRBV7-2

cdr3_nt: TGCGCCAGCAACCTCCTAGCGGGAGGGCCCAATGAGCAGTTCTTC
cdr3_aa: CASNLLAGGPNEQFF
j_call: TRBJ2-1
clone_size: once
d_call: TRBD2
v_call: TRBV5-1